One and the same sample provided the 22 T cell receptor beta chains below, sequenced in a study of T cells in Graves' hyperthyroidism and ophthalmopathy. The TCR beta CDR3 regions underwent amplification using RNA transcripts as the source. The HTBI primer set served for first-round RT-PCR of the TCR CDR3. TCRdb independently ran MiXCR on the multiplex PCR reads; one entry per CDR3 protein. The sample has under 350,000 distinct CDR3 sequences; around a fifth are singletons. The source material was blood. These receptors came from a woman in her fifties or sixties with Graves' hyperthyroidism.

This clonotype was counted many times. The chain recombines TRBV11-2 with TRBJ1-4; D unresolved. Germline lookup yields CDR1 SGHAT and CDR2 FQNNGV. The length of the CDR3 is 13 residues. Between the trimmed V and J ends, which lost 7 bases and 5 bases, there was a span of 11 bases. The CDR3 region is CASIGFGNEKLFF. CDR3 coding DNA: TGTGCCAGCATAGGGTTCGGGAATGAAAAACTGTTTTTT.

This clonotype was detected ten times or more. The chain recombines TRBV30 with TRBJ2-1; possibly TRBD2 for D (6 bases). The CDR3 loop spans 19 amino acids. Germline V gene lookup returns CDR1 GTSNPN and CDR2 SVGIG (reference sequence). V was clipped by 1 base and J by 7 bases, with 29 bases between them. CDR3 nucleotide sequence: TGTGCCTGGAGTGAAAGCGGGCCGTGGGGTGCGGCGAGAGGGAATGAGCAGTTCTTC. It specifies CAWSESGPWGAARGNEQFF.

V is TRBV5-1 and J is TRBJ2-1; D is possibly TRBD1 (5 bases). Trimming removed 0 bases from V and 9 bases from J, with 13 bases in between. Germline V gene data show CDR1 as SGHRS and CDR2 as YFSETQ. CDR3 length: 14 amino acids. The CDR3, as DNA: TGCGCCAGCAGCTTGGGGCAGGGTGGTCTTGAGCAGTTCTTC. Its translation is CASSLGQGGLEQFF.

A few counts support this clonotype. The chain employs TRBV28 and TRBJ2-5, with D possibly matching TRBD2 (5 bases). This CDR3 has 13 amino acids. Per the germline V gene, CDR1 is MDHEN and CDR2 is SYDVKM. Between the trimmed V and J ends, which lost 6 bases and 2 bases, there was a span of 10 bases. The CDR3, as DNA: TGTGCCAGCAGACGGAGGCTACAAGAGACCCAGTACTTC. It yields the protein CASRRRLQETQYF.

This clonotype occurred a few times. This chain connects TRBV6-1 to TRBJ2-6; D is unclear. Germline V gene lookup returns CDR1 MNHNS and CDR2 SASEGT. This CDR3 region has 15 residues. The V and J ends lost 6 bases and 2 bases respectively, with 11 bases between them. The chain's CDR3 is CASSLMGTGANVLTF. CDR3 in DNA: TGTGCCAGCAGCCTCATGGGGACTGGGGCCAACGTCCTGACTTTC.

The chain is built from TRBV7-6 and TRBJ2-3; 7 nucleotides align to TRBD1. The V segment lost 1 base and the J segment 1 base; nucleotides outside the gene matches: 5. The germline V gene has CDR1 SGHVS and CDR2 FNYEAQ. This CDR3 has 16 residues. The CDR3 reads CASSLEWDSGTDTQYF. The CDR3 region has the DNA TGTGCCAGCAGCTTAGAATGGGACAGTGGCACAGATACGCAGTATTTT.

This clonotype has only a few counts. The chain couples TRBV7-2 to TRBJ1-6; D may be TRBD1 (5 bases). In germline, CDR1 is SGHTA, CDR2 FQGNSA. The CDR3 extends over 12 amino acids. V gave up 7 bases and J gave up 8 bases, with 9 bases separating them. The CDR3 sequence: CASTRGDSPLHF. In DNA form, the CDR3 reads TGTGCCAGCACCCGGGGGGATTCACCCCTCCACTTT.

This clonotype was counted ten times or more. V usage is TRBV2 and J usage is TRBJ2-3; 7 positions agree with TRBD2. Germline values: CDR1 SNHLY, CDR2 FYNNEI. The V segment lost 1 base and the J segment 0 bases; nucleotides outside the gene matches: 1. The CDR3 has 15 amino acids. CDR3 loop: CASSEGGGSTDTQYF. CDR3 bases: TGTGCCAGCAGTGAAGGGGGGGGGAGCACAGATACGCAGTATTTT. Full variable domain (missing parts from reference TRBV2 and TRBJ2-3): EPEVTQTPSHQVTQMGQEVILRCVPISNHLYFYWYRQILGQKVEFLVSFYNNEISEKSEIFDDQFSVERPDGSNFTLKIRSTKLEDSAMYFCASSEGGGSTDTQYFGPGTRLTVL.

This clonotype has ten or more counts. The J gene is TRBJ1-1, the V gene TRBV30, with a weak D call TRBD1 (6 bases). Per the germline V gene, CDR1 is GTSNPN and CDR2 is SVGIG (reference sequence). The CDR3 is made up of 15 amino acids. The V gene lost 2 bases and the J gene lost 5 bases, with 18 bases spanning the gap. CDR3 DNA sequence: TGTGCCTGGAGTCGGACTGCAGGGGTTCGGACTGAAGCTTTCTTT. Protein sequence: CAWSRTAGVRTEAFF.

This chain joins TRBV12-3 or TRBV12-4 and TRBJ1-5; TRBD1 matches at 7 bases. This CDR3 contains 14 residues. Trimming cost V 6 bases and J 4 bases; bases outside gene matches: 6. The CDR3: CASRATGLNQPQHF. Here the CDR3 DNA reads TGTGCCAGCAGAGCGACAGGGCTAAATCAGCCCCAGCATTTT.

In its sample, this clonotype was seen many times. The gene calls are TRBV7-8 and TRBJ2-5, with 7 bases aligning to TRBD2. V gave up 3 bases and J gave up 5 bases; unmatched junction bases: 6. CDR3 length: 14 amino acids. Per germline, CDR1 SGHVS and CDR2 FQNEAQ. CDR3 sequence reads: CASSFFAGEETQYF. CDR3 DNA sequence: TGTGCCAGCAGCTTCTTCGCGGGGGAGGAGACCCAGTACTTC.

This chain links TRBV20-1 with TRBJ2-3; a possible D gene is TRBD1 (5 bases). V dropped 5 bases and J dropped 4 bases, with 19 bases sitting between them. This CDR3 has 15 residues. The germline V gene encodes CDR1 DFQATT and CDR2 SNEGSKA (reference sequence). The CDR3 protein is CSAAGHGELADTQYF. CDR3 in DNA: TGCAGTGCTGCTGGACACGGAGAATTAGCAGATACGCAGTATTTT.

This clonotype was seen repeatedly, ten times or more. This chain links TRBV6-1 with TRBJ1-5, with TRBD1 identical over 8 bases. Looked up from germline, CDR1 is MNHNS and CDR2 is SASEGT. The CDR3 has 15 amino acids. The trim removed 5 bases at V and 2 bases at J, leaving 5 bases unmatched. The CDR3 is CASSWTGTGNQPQHF. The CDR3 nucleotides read TGTGCCAGCAGTTGGACAGGGACAGGCAATCAGCCCCAGCATTTT.

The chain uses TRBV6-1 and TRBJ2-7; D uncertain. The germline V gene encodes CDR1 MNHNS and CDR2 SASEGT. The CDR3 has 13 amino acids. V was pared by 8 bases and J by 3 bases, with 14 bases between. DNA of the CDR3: TGTGCCAGCTCGGTGCTCCCTGGCTACGAGCAGTACTTC. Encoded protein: CASSVLPGYEQYF.

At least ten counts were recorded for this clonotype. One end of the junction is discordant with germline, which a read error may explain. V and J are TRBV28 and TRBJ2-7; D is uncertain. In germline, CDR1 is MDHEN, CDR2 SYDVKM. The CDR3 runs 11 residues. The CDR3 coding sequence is TGTGCTAGCAAGGGATCCTACGAGCAGTACTTC. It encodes CASKGSYEQYF.

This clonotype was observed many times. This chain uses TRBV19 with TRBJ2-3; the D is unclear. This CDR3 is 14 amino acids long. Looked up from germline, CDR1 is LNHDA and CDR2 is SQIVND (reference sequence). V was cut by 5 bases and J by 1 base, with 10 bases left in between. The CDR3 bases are TGTGCCAGTAGTGGTCCTGCGGGCACAGATACGCAGTATTTT. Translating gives CASSGPAGTDTQYF.

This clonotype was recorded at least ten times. CDR3 bases: TGTGCCAGCAGTTTTCGGGTCTTCCCCTTCGAGCAGTACTTC. Translating it yields CASSFRVFPFEQYF. This rearrangement joins TRBV12-3 or TRBV12-4 to TRBJ2-7; no clear D gene. The V end was cut by 3 bases, the J end by 6 bases, with 15 bases between. This CDR3 contains 14 residues.

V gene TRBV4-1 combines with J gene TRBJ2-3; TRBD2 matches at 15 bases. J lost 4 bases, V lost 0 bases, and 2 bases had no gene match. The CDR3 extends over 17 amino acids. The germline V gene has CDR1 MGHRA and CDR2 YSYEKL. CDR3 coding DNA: TGCGCCAGCAGCCAAGAACGGACTAGCGGGGGGGCAGATACGCAGTATTTT. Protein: CASSQERTSGGADTQYF.

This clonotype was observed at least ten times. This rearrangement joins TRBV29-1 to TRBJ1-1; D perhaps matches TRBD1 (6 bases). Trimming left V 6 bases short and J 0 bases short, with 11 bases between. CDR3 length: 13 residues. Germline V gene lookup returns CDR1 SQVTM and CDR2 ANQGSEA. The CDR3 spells CSVRQEMNTEAFF. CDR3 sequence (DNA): TGCAGCGTCCGACAGGAGATGAACACTGAAGCTTTCTTT.

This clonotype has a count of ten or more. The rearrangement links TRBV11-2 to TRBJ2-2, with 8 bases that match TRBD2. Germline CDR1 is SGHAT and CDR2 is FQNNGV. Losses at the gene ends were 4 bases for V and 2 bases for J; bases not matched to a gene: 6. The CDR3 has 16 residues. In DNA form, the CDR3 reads TGTGCCAGCAGCTCCCAACTAGCGGCAAACACCGGGGAGCTGTTTTTT. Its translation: CASSSQLAANTGELFF.

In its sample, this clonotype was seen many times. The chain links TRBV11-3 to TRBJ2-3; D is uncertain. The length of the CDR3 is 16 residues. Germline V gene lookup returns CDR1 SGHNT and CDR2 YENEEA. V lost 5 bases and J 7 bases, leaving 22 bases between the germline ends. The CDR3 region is CASSPGGWGPTNTQYF. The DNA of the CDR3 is TGTGCCAGCAGCCCAGGTGGTTGGGGTCCTACAAATACGCAGTATTTT.

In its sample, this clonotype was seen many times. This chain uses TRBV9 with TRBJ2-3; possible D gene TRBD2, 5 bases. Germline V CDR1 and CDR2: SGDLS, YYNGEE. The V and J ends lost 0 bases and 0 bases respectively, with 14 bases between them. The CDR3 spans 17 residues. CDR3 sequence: CASSVALATASTDTQYF. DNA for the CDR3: TGTGCCAGCAGCGTAGCTCTAGCAACCGCTAGCACAGATACGCAGTATTTT.